This TCR beta chain derives from a study of tumour-infiltrating T cells in Burkitt lymphoma. The protocol was immunoSEQ multiplex PCR, while the TCRdb copy is restricted to in-frame clones and leaves out a portion. This sample carries around 950 clones, 13% of them seen once, and the ten largest clones take 21%. Trimming stripped 0 bases from V and 4 bases from J, with 11 bases between. The germline V gene has CDR1 SGHKS and CDR2 YYEKEE (reference sequence). The CDR3 loop spans 15 amino acids. The J gene is TRBJ2-1, the V gene TRBV5-5; no firm D call. The sequenced sample was tumor tissue. This clonotype was sampled from a human donor with Burkitt lymphoma. The CDR3 loop is CASSLANTPYNEQFF. The CDR3 coding sequence is TGTGCCAGCAGCTTGGCAAATACCCCATACAATGAGCAGTTCTTC.